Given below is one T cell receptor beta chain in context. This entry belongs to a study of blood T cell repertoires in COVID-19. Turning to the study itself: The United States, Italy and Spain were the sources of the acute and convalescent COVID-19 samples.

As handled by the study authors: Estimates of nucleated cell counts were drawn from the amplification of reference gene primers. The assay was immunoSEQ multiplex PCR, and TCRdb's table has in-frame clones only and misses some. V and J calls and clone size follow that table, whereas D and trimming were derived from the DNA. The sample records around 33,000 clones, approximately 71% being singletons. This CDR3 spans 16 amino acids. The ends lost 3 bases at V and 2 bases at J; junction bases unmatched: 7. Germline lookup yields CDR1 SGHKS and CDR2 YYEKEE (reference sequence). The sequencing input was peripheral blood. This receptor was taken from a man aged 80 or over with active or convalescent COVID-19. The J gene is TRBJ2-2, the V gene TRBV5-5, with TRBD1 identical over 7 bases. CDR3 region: CASSWGDRVNTGELFF. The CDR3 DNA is TGTGCCAGCAGCTGGGGTGACAGGGTAAACACCGGGGAGCTGTTTTTT.